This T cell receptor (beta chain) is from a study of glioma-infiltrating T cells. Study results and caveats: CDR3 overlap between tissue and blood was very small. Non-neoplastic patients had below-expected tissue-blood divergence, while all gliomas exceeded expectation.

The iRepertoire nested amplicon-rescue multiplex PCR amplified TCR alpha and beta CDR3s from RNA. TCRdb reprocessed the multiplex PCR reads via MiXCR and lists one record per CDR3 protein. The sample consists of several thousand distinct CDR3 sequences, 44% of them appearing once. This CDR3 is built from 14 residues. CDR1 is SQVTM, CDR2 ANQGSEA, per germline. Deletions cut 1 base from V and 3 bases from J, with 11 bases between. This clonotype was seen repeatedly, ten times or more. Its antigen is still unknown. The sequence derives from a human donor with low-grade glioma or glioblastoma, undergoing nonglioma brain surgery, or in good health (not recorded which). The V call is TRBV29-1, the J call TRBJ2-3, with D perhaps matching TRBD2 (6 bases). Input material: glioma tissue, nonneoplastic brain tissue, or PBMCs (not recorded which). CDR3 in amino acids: CSVEGGDLTDTQYF. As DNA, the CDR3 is TGCAGCGTTGAAGGGGGGGACTTAACAGATACGCAGTATTTT.